These 26 T cell receptor beta chains were all obtained from the same sample, sequenced in a study of blood T cell repertoires in COVID-19. The data were produced by immunoSEQ multiplex PCR, yet TCRdb's version contains in-frame clones alone and is incomplete. Counted here are some 91,000 clones, approximately 76% occurring once; the ten biggest clones make up over 6.5%. Source material: peripheral blood. The origin of the receptors is a man aged 70 or older with acute or convalescent COVID-19.

V usage is TRBV5-8 and J usage is TRBJ1-4, with 7 bases lining up with TRBD1. CDR3 length: 15 residues. Germline CDR1 reads SGHTS; CDR2 reads YDEGEE. The J segment lost 8 bases and the V segment lost 4 bases, leaving 11 bases of the junction unmatched. The DNA of the CDR3 is TGTGCCAGCAGCCCAGATGCGGGACAGAGGGAAAAACTGTTTTTT. Its protein product is CASSPDAGQREKLFF.

V and J are TRBV2 and TRBJ2-1; D is possibly TRBD2 (5 bases). Trimming cost V 6 bases and J 6 bases, with 21 bases left between them. CDR3 length: 16 residues. CDR1 and CDR2 from the germline V gene are SNHLY and FYNNEI. CDR3 sequence (DNA): TGTGCCAGCAGGGGGAACGTACGCGGGCTTTCCAATGAGCAGTTCTTC. It is translated as CASRGNVRGLSNEQFF.

A few counts support this clone. The V gene is TRBV19, the J gene TRBJ2-2, with 12 positions matching TRBD1. The germline V gene encodes CDR1 LNHDA and CDR2 SQIVND (reference sequence). V lost 5 bases and J lost 4; bases outside the gene matches: 11. The CDR3 has 18 amino acids. CDR3 amino acids: CASSGLPGQGATTGELFF. CDR3 coding DNA: TGTGCCAGTAGTGGGCTCCCGGGACAGGGGGCGACCACCGGGGAGCTGTTTTTT.

The sample holds a few counts of this clone. This sequence joins TRBV19 and TRBJ1-2, with a possible D match to TRBD1 (5 bases). V gave up 3 bases and J gave up 5 bases, with 19 bases separating them. From germline, CDR1 is LNHDA and CDR2 SQIVND (reference sequence). The CDR3 has 16 residues. This CDR3 reads CASSMFFVGQEYGYTF. DNA of the CDR3: TGTGCCAGTAGTATGTTCTTCGTGGGGCAGGAGTATGGCTACACCTTC.

The chain carries TRBV29-1 and TRBJ1-1; 8 bases align to TRBD1. The germline CDR1 and CDR2 sequences are SQVTM and ANQGSEA. The CDR3 is 11 amino acids. The V gene end was trimmed by 4 bases and the J gene end by 8 bases; junction bases not matched to a gene: 3. The CDR3 nucleotides read TGCAGCGTTGCCTCAGGGGGCGAAGCTTTCTTT. Its protein is CSVASGGEAFF.

The V gene is TRBV2, the J gene TRBJ1-2; no definite D call. This CDR3 spans 15 amino acids. Germline values: CDR1 SNHLY, CDR2 FYNNEI. Trimming pared 0 bases from V and 7 bases from J, leaving 15 bases between. As DNA, the CDR3 is TGTGCCAGCAGTGAAGCCGAGCTCCCTGCGCGTGGCTACACCTTC. This sequence encodes CASSEAELPARGYTF.

This rearrangement joins TRBV24-1 to TRBJ2-1; 11 positions agree with TRBD2. Germline CDR1 is KGHDR and CDR2 is SFDVKD. The junction had 3 bases not matched to a gene; V was cut back by 3 bases and J by 3 bases. The length of the CDR3 is 16 residues. The CDR3 bases are TGTGCCACCAGTGATACACTAGCGGGAGTCTACAATGAGCAGTTCTTC. This translates into CATSDTLAGVYNEQFF.

The chain carries TRBV5-4 and TRBJ2-7; 8 bases match TRBD1. J lost 0 bases, V lost 2 bases, and 1 base had no gene match. CDR1 SGHNT and CDR2 YYREEE come from the germline V gene (reference sequence). This CDR3 is 14 amino acids long. This chain's CDR3 is CASSFGTGSYEQYV. The CDR3 DNA follows: TGTGCCAGCAGCTTTGGGACAGGCTCCTACGAGCAGTACGTC.

In its sample, this clone was seen many times. The rearrangement joins TRBV28 to TRBJ1-3; D call uncertain. This CDR3 contains 14 residues. V gave up 1 base and J gave up 5 bases, with 9 bases separating them. Germline V CDR1 and CDR2: MDHEN, SYDVKM. The CDR3 sequence is CASSLSSERNTIYF. The CDR3 coding sequence is TGTGCCAGCAGTTTATCGTCCGAGAGAAACACCATATATTTT. The full variable domain, rest sourced from reference TRBV28 and TRBJ1-3, is DVKVTQSSRYLVKRTGEKVFLECVQDMDHENMFWYRQDPGLGLRLIYFSYDVKMKEKGDIPEGYSVSREKKERFSLILESASTNQTSMYLCASSLSSERNTIYFGEGSWLTVV.

This clone is a singleton in its sample. This chain connects TRBV5-1 to TRBJ1-4; 8 bases fit TRBD1. This CDR3 is 17 amino acids long. J lost 0 bases, V lost 3 bases, and 7 bases had no gene match. Germline lookup yields CDR1 SGHRS and CDR2 YFSETQ. CDR3 amino acids: CASSWRGTGTTNEKLFF. CDR3 bases: TGCGCCAGCAGCTGGAGGGGGACAGGAACAACTAATGAAAAACTGTTTTTT.

This chain joins TRBV19 and TRBJ2-3, with 8 bases lining up with TRBD1. V gave up 2 bases and J gave up 4 bases; unmatched junction bases: 14. Germline loops: CDR1 LNHDA, CDR2 SQIVND (reference sequence). This CDR3 spans 18 amino acids. The CDR3 reads CASSILRAGSQGADTQYF. The CDR3 nucleotides read TGTGCCAGTAGTATATTAAGGGCGGGGTCACAGGGGGCAGATACGCAGTATTTT.

V is TRBV12-3 or TRBV12-4 and J is TRBJ1-2, with D uncertain. V shed 7 bases and J shed 4 bases, with 10 bases lying between them. This CDR3 comprises 12 residues. As DNA, the CDR3 is TGTGCCAGCACCCTGGAGGGCTATGGCTACACCTTC. This sequence encodes CASTLEGYGYTF.

The chain is built from TRBV7-3 and TRBJ2-1, with a tentative D call TRBD2 (6 bases). Trimming shortened V by 3 bases and J by 6 bases, and 12 bases separated the two germline ends. Germline loops: CDR1 SGHTA, CDR2 FQGTGA. This CDR3 has 14 amino acids. The CDR3 bases are TGTGCCAGCAGCTTGCAGGGAGGAATCAATGAGCAGTTCTTC. Amino acids: CASSLQGGINEQFF.

The chain joins TRBV28 to TRBJ1-5, with 7 bases matching TRBD1. Germline CDR1 MDHEN, CDR2 SYDVKM. With V trimmed by 7 bases and J by 3 bases, 6 bases remained unmatched. The CDR3 contains 14 residues. The CDR3 sequence: CASTTGASNQPQHF. The CDR3 coding sequence is TGTGCCAGCACCACAGGGGCTTCCAATCAGCCCCAGCATTTT.

This chain connects TRBV19 to TRBJ2-3; 9 bases map to TRBD1. V lost 4 bases, J lost 2 bases, and 7 bases stayed unmatched. The CDR3 loop spans 16 amino acids. CDR1 and CDR2 from the germline V gene are LNHDA and SQIVND (reference sequence). The CDR3 coding sequence is TGTGCCAGTAGTACCGGGACAGGGCGAGACACAGATACGCAGTATTTT. It codes for CASSTGTGRDTDTQYF.

Only one count was recorded for this clone. CDR3 amino acids: CASSLQGGRPDTQYF. As DNA, the CDR3 is TGTGCCAGCAGCTTACAGGGTGGAAGGCCAGATACGCAGTATTTT. V and J are TRBV5-6 and TRBJ2-3; D possibly corresponds to TRBD1 (6 bases). This CDR3 contains 15 residues. V was cut by 2 bases and J by 4 bases, with 14 bases left in between. Germline lookup yields CDR1 SGHDT and CDR2 YYEEEE. Looking up the rest from reference TRBV5-6 and TRBJ2-3 gives the full variable domain: DAGVTQSPTHLIKTRGQQVTLRCSPKSGHDTVSWYQQALGQGPQFIFQYYEEEERQRGNFPDRFSGHQFPNYSSELNVNALLLGDSALYLCASSLQGGRPDTQYFGPGTRLTVL.

The rearrangement links TRBV5-1 to TRBJ2-5; a possible D gene is TRBD1 (6 bases). Germline loops: CDR1 SGHRS, CDR2 YFSETQ. V lost 0 bases, J lost 2 bases, and 17 bases lay in between. CDR3 length: 17 amino acids. The CDR3 region has the DNA TGCGCCAGCAGCTTGGCGCCAGGGGCTGTACGGCAAGAGACCCAGTACTTC. Its protein product is CASSLAPGAVRQETQYF.

V gene TRBV4-1 combines with J gene TRBJ2-3; perhaps TRBD2 as D (5 bases). Trimming shortened V by 4 bases and J by 2 bases, and 13 bases separated the two germline ends. The CDR3 runs to 15 residues. CDR1 is MGHRA and CDR2 is YSYEKL in the germline V gene. CDR3 nucleotides: TGCGCCAGCAGCCCCCTTGGGAGTTACACAGATACGCAGTATTTT. As protein: CASSPLGSYTDTQYF.

This chain joins TRBV28 and TRBJ1-5, with 7 bases fitting TRBD1. Unmatched junction bases numbered 4, after V lost 6 bases and J lost 2 bases. The V gene's germline CDR1 is MDHEN and CDR2 SYDVKM. This CDR3 comprises 14 residues. CDR3 protein: CASSLGTGNQPQHF. DNA of the CDR3: TGTGCCAGCAGCTTAGGGACAGGCAATCAGCCCCAGCATTTT.

CDR3 sequence reads: CATSYRGNPNTGELFF. The CDR3 nucleotides read TGTGCCACCAGCTACAGGGGGAACCCGAACACCGGGGAGCTGTTTTTT. The chain employs TRBV24-1 and TRBJ2-2; 8 positions agree with TRBD1. Unmatched junction bases numbered 6, after V lost 7 bases and J lost 0 bases. There are 16 residues in the CDR3. Germline lookup yields CDR1 KGHDR and CDR2 SFDVKD.

The rearrangement joins TRBV7-2 to TRBJ1-2; possible D gene TRBD1, 5 bases. The CDR3 is 13 residues long. The germline V gene has CDR1 SGHTA and CDR2 FQGNSA. Trimming cost V 5 bases and J 4 bases, with 11 bases left between them. DNA for the CDR3: TGTGCCAGCAGCCTGACGACAGCCTATGGCTACACCTTC. This gives the protein CASSLTTAYGYTF.

This clone was recorded only once. The chain employs TRBV11-1 and TRBJ1-1; unclear D gene. The CDR3 extends over 12 amino acids. V was trimmed by 5 bases and J by 4 bases, leaving 8 bases between them. CDR1 is SGHAT and CDR2 is FQDESV in the germline V gene (reference sequence). The CDR3 protein is CASSREATEAFF. The CDR3 region has the DNA TGTGCCAGCAGCCGAGAGGCCACTGAAGCTTTCTTT.

This clone was seen ten or more times. The V call is TRBV6-5, the J call TRBJ2-6; D is undetermined. The CDR3 loop spans 16 amino acids. Germline V gives CDR1 MNHEY, CDR2 SVGAGI. The V gene lost 4 bases and the J gene lost 0 bases, with 10 bases spanning the gap. CDR3 in DNA: TGTGCCAGCAGTTTAACTCTAGGCTCTGGGGCCAACGTCCTGACTTTC. Translation: CASSLTLGSGANVLTF.

CDR3 DNA: TGTGCCAGCAGCTTGCCGGGACTGGAGCAGTTCTTC. Its protein product is CASSLPGLEQFF. This chain uses TRBV5-6 with TRBJ2-1, with D possibly TRBD2 on 6 matching bases. Trimming shortened V by 1 base and J by 10 bases, and 9 bases separated the two germline ends. This CDR3 is 12 amino acids long. From germline, CDR1 is SGHDT and CDR2 YYEEEE. The full variable domain, completed using reference TRBV5-6 and TRBJ2-1, is DAGVTQSPTHLIKTRGQQVTLRCSPKSGHDTVSWYQQALGQGPQFIFQYYEEEERQRGNFPDRFSGHQFPNYSSELNVNALLLGDSALYLCASSLPGLEQFFGPGTRLTVL.

The rearrangement joins TRBV28 to TRBJ2-7, with a possible D match to TRBD2 (6 bases). Germline V lookup: CDR1 MDHEN, CDR2 SYDVKM. Trimming pared 5 bases from V and 2 bases from J, leaving 19 bases between. The CDR3 has 16 residues. The CDR3 reads CASSGPIYGGAYEQYF. In DNA form, the CDR3 reads TGTGCCAGCAGTGGCCCCATCTACGGAGGGGCCTACGAGCAGTACTTC.

The chain couples TRBV9 to TRBJ2-2; TRBD2 matches 13 bases. Germline assignment: CDR1 SGDLS and CDR2 YYNGEE. With 6 bases clipped from V and 5 bases from J, the junction kept 10 bases outside the gene matches. CDR3 length equals 17 residues. CDR3 amino acids: CASTPGLAGVGTGELFF. The CDR3 nucleotides read TGTGCCAGCACCCCAGGACTAGCGGGAGTCGGGACCGGGGAGCTGTTTTTT.